These 23 T cell receptor beta chains came from one sample sequenced in a study of T cell repertoires in cytomegalovirus infection. TCRdb itself ran the reads through MiXCR, one entry per CDR3 protein. There are about 110,000 distinct CDR3 sequences in the sample; around 10% occur only once, and over 25% lies in the top ten. These receptors' antigens are unknown. The sequenced sample was PBMCs, sequenced either directly or after in vitro stimulation (not recorded which). These receptors all come from a human donor in good health (CMV status not recorded). Some clones in this sample may be carry-over from other donors' samples.

V is TRBV5-1 and J is TRBJ1-5, with a tentative D call TRBD1 (6 bases). The CDR3 consists of 13 residues. Trimming took off 7 bases at V and 3 bases at J, with 11 bases between the two ends. Per germline, CDR1 SGHRS and CDR2 YFSETQ. CDR3 DNA: TGCGCCAGCGGCAGGGGTCCCAATCAGCCCCAGCATTTT. Protein product: CASGRGPNQPQHF. Combining the CDR3 with reference TRBV5-1 and TRBJ1-5 gives the whole variable domain KAGVTQTPRYLIKTRGQQVTLSCSPISGHRSVSWYQQTPGQGLQFLFEYFSETQRNKGNFPGRFSGRQFSNSRSEMNVSTLELGDSALYLCASGRGPNQPQHFGDGTRLSIL.

This chain joins TRBV12-5 and TRBJ2-3; tentative D call: TRBD1 (6 bases). CDR3 length: 16 residues. V lost 2 bases, J lost 2 bases, and 14 bases lay in between. Germline CDR1 is LGHNT and CDR2 is FRNRAP. CDR3 amino acids: CASGLFTKGVTDTQYF. In DNA, the CDR3 is TGTGCTAGTGGTTTGTTCACGAAGGGGGTCACAGATACGCAGTATTTT.

This chain connects TRBV27 to TRBJ2-1; 10 nucleotides agree with TRBD2. The junction had 5 bases not matched to a gene; V was cut back by 5 bases and J by 7 bases. CDR1 and CDR2 from the germline V gene are MNHEY and SMNVEV (reference sequence). This CDR3 region has 14 residues. The CDR3 spells CASSALAGVNEQFF. CDR3 DNA: TGTGCCAGCAGTGCTCTAGCGGGGGTGAATGAGCAGTTCTTC.

This clonotype has a handful of counts. V gene TRBV7-8 combines with J gene TRBJ1-3, with D possibly being TRBD1 (5 bases). The germline CDR1 and CDR2 sequences are SGHVS and FQNEAQ. The V gene lost 7 bases and the J gene lost 8 bases, with 18 bases spanning the gap. CDR3 length equals 14 residues. The CDR3 protein is CASTIDRNSDTIYF. The DNA for the CDR3 is TGTGCCAGCACCATCGACAGAAACTCCGACACCATATATTTT.

The table lists this clonotype with many counts. The rearrangement links TRBV12-3 or TRBV12-4 to TRBJ2-2; 13 positions agree with TRBD2. This CDR3 has 15 residues. The ends lost 7 bases at V and 6 bases at J; junction bases unmatched: 5. The CDR3 DNA is TGTGCCAGCACCGGGACTAGCGGGAAACCCGGGGAGCTGTTTTTT. Its translation: CASTGTSGKPGELFF.

This chain links TRBV9 with TRBJ2-1; maybe TRBD1 (6 bases). V shed 0 bases and J shed 2 bases, with 9 bases lying between them. This CDR3 has 15 residues. Germline V gives CDR1 SGDLS, CDR2 YYNGEE. The CDR3: CASSVEGVAYNEQFF. The DNA for the CDR3 is TGTGCCAGCAGCGTAGAGGGGGTGGCCTACAATGAGCAGTTCTTC. Filled out from reference TRBV9 and TRBJ2-1, the complete variable domain reads DSGVTQTPKHLITATGQRVTLRCSPRSGDLSVYWYQQSLDQGLQFLIQYYNGEERAKGNILERFSAQQFPDLHSELNLSSLELGDSALYFCASSVEGVAYNEQFFGPGTRLTVL.

The chain combines TRBV5-1 with TRBJ2-2, with D perhaps TRBD1 (8 bases). V was trimmed by 4 bases and J by 4 bases, leaving 17 bases between them. Germline CDR1 is SGHRS and CDR2 is YFSETQ. The CDR3 runs to 16 residues. The CDR3 region is CASSVLNRGGTGELFF. The DNA for the CDR3 is TGCGCCAGCAGCGTCCTCAACAGGGGGGGCACCGGGGAGCTGTTTTTT. Full variable domain (rest looked up from reference TRBV5-1 and TRBJ2-2): KAGVTQTPRYLIKTRGQQVTLSCSPISGHRSVSWYQQTPGQGLQFLFEYFSETQRNKGNFPGRFSGRQFSNSRSEMNVSTLELGDSALYLCASSVLNRGGTGELFFGEGSRLTVL.

V and J are TRBV2 and TRBJ1-5, with D uncertain. Germline V lookup: CDR1 SNHLY, CDR2 FYNNEI. CDR3 length: 17 amino acids. The V and J ends lost 4 bases and 4 bases respectively, with 20 bases between them. The CDR3 DNA reads as TGTGCCAGCAGTGGTGTATTTGGCACAGCTCCGAATCAGCCCCAGCATTTT. This encodes CASSGVFGTAPNQPQHF. The complete variable domain, with remaining parts taken from reference TRBV2 and TRBJ1-5, reads EPEVTQTPSHQVTQMGQEVILRCVPISNHLYFYWYRQILGQKVEFLVSFYNNEISEKSEIFDDQFSVERPDGSNFTLKIRSTKLEDSAMYFCASSGVFGTAPNQPQHFGDGTRLSIL.

The chain joins TRBV7-3 to TRBJ2-1, with 7 nucleotides matching TRBD1. This CDR3 region has 15 residues. Germline trimming cut 3 bases from V and 5 bases from J; bases unmatched to any gene: 7. Germline-derived CDR1 and CDR2 are SGHTA and FQGTGA. The DNA of the CDR3 is TGTGCCAGCAGCTTTGGAAGGGGGCCTGACAATGAGCAGTTCTTC. Its translation is CASSFGRGPDNEQFF.

This clonotype was seen a handful of times. The genes are TRBV19 and TRBJ2-4; no clear D gene. The CDR3 is 13 amino acids. CDR1 and CDR2 (germline): LNHDA, SQIVND (reference sequence). The V and J ends lost 5 bases and 5 bases respectively, with 10 bases between them. CDR3 region: CASSPRVQNIQYF. CDR3 coding DNA: TGTGCCAGTAGTCCTAGGGTCCAAAACATTCAGTACTTC.

This chain connects TRBV15 to TRBJ2-7, with TRBD2 as a possible D gene (7 bases). V lost 0 bases, J lost 2 bases, and 11 bases lay in between. The CDR3 consists of 15 residues. The germline CDR1 and CDR2 sequences are LNHNV and YYDKDF (reference sequence). The CDR3 bases are TGTGCCACCAGCAGAGAAGGGGGAGGGCCCTACGAGCAGTACTTC. Encoded protein: CATSREGGGPYEQYF. Variable domain in full (rest from reference TRBV15 and TRBJ2-7): DAMVIQNPRYQVTQFGKPVTLSCSQTLNHNVMYWYQQKSSQAPKLLFHYYDKDFNNEADTPDNFQSRRPNTSFCFLDIRSPGLGDTAMYLCATSREGGGPYEQYFGPGTRLTVT.

This clonotype was counted many times. The V gene is TRBV7-2, the J gene TRBJ2-7, with 8 bases that match TRBD2. Per the germline V gene, CDR1 is SGHTA and CDR2 is FQGNSA. The V segment lost 1 base and the J segment 4 bases; nucleotides outside the gene matches: 6. The CDR3 is 15 amino acids. The CDR3 is CASSLGTERGYEQYV. The CDR3 DNA is TGTGCCAGCAGCTTAGGAACGGAGCGGGGGTACGAGCAGTACGTC.

This clonotype has at least ten counts. This chain uses TRBV7-8 with TRBJ2-1; the D gene is possibly TRBD2 (6 bases). Trimming removed 3 bases at V and 0 bases at J, with 15 bases between. The CDR3 length is 17 residues. Looked up from germline, CDR1 is SGHVS and CDR2 is FQNEAQ. CDR3 loop: CASSFPSDPSSYNEQFF. The CDR3 DNA reads TGTGCCAGCAGCTTTCCTAGCGATCCCAGCTCCTACAATGAGCAGTTCTTC.

This chain links TRBV15 with TRBJ2-7; D may match TRBD1 or TRBD2 (5 bases each). Germline V gene data show CDR1 as LNHNV and CDR2 as YYDKDF (reference sequence). There are 12 residues in the CDR3. V lost 0 bases, J lost 9 bases, and 9 bases lay in between. The CDR3 region has the DNA TGTGCCACCAGCAGAGATCGGGGCGGGCAGTACTTC. Protein: CATSRDRGGQYF.

A note on this clonotype: Possible read error: a much larger clone is one base away. The genes are TRBV10-2 and TRBJ1-6; TRBD1 matches 8 bases. Per the germline V gene, CDR1 is WSHSY and CDR2 is SAAADI. The CDR3 loop spans 15 amino acids. CDR3 sequence: CASSRPDRGYSLLHF. Here the CDR3 DNA reads TGCGCCAGCAGCAGGCCCGACAGGGGATATTCACTCCTCCACTTT.

This clonotype was counted a few times. The J gene is TRBJ1-1, the V gene TRBV27; no reliable D call. The CDR3 runs 16 residues. In germline, CDR1 is MNHEY, CDR2 SMNVEV (reference sequence). V was trimmed by 0 bases and J by 3 bases, leaving 14 bases between them. This CDR3 reads CASSLSRVGMDTEAFF. CDR3 coding DNA: TGTGCCAGCAGTTTATCGAGGGTGGGCATGGACACTGAAGCTTTCTTT.

The table lists this clonotype with a few counts. This chain joins TRBV24-1 and TRBJ2-2; D is possibly TRBD1 (6 bases). The CDR3 covers 15 residues. Germline loops: CDR1 KGHDR, CDR2 SFDVKD. Between the trimmed V and J ends, which lost 3 bases and 6 bases, there was a span of 13 bases. CDR3 region: CATSDTGLSSGELFF. CDR3 coding DNA: TGTGCCACCAGTGATACAGGGTTGTCATCCGGGGAGCTGTTTTTT.

The rearrangement uses TRBV4-3 and TRBJ2-2; D uncertain. This CDR3 is 12 amino acids long. Germline CDR1 and CDR2: LGHNA and YSLEER. With 0 bases removed from V and 9 bases from J, the gap between germline ends came to 5 bases. For the CDR3, the DNA is TGCGCCAGCAGCCAAGATCGGCGGGAGCTGTTTTTT. This sequence encodes CASSQDRRELFF.

The chain employs TRBV12-3 or TRBV12-4 and TRBJ1-2; weak D call: TRBD1 (5 bases). The CDR3 has 15 residues. V was clipped by 5 bases and J by 3 bases, with 16 bases between them. CDR3 DNA: TGTGCCAGCAGTCGGATCAGGGAGGGGTACTATGGCTACACCTTC. It specifies CASSRIREGYYGYTF.

Many counts were recorded for this clonotype. The rearrangement joins TRBV5-4 to TRBJ2-2, with 9 nucleotides matching TRBD2. V was clipped by 0 bases and J by 0 bases; unmatched bases: 6. CDR1 and CDR2 (germline): SGHNT, YYREEE (reference sequence). This CDR3 has 18 residues. The CDR3 loop is CASSLGGSGSPNTGELFF. The CDR3, as DNA: TGTGCCAGCAGCTTGGGAGGTAGCGGGAGTCCGAACACCGGGGAGCTGTTTTTT.

This clonotype appeared a few times. This chain connects TRBV5-5 to TRBJ1-1; TRBD1 might be the D (5 bases). V lost 1 base and J 1 base, leaving 8 bases between the germline ends. Germline CDR1 reads SGHKS; CDR2 reads YYEKEE (reference sequence). The CDR3 totals 14 residues. CDR3 sequence: CASSLMQGNTEAFF. The DNA of the CDR3 is TGTGCCAGCAGCTTGATGCAGGGGAACACTGAAGCTTTCTTT.

This clonotype has at least ten counts. The chain recombines TRBV6-2 or TRBV6-3 with TRBJ2-7; D might be TRBD1 or TRBD2, each matching 6 bases. Germline assignment: CDR1 MNHEY and CDR2 SVGEGT. Trimming took 0 bases from V and 2 from J, leaving 17 bases between them. The CDR3 runs to 17 residues. As DNA, the CDR3 is TGTGCCAGCAGTTACTCGAGGGGGGTAGCGGAGACCTACGAGCAGTACTTC. Protein sequence: CASSYSRGVAETYEQYF.

This clonotype has just a few counts. The J gene is TRBJ1-1, the V gene TRBV7-8; D remains ambiguous. V lost 2 bases and J lost 4, with 17 bases in between. Per germline, CDR1 SGHVS and CDR2 FQNEAQ. The CDR3 has 16 amino acids. CDR3 DNA sequence: TGTGCCAGCAGCTTATTCAGGAGTGGGGTCGGCACTGAAGCTTTCTTT. Translated: CASSLFRSGVGTEAFF.